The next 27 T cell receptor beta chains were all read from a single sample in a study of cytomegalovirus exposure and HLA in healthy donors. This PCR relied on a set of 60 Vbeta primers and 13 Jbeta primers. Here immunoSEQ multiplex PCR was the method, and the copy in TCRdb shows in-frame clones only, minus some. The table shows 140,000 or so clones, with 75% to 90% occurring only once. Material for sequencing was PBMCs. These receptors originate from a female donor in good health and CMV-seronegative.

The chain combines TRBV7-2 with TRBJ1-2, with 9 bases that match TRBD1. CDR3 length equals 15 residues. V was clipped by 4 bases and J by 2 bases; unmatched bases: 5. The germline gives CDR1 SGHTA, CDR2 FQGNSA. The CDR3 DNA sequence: TGTGCCAGCAGCTACAGGACAGGGGCCAACTATGGCTACACCTTC. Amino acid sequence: CASSYRTGANYGYTF.

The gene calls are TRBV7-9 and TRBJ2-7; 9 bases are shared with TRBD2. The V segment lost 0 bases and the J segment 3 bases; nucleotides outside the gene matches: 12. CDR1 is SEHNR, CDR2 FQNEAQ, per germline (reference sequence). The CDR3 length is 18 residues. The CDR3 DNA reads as TGTGCCAGCAGCTTAGCGAGGCTAGCGGGACAAAATAGCTACGAGCAGTACTTC. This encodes CASSLARLAGQNSYEQYF.

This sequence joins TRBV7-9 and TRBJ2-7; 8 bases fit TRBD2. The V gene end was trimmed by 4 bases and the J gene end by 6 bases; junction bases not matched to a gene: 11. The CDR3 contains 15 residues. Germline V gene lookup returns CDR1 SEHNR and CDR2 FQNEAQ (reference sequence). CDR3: CASSSPGTSEVEQYF. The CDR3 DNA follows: TGTGCCAGCAGCTCACCCGGGACTAGTGAAGTCGAGCAGTACTTC.

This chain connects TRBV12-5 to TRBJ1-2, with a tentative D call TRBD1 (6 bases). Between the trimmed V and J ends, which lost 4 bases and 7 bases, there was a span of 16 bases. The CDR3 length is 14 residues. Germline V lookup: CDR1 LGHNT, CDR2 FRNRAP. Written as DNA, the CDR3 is TGTGCTAGTGGTTCCACCGGCAGGGGCTCTGGCTACACCTTC. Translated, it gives CASGSTGRGSGYTF.

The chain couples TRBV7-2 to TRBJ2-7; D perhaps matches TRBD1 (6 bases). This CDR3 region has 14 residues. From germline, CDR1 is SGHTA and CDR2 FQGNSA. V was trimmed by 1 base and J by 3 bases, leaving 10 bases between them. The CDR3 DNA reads TGTGCCAGCAGCTTAGGGCAGGGGTTCTACGAGCAGTACTTC. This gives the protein CASSLGQGFYEQYF.

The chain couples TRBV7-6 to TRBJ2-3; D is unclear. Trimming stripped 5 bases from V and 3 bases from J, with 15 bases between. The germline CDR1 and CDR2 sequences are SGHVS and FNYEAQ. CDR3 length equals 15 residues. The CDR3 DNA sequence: TGTGCCAGCAGCCCCCTTTTAAGAGGTACAGATACGCAGTATTTT. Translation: CASSPLLRGTDTQYF.

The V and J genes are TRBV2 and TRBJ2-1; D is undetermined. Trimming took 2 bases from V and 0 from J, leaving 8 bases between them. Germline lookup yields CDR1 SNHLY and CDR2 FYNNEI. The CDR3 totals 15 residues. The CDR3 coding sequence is TGTGCCAGCAGTGAAAACCCCAGCTCCTACAATGAGCAGTTCTTC. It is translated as CASSENPSSYNEQFF.

The CDR3 DNA reads TGTGCCAGCAGTATTCAGGGGAAGTCTGGCTACACCTTC. Translation: CASSIQGKSGYTF. The chain couples TRBV2 to TRBJ1-2, with D perhaps matching TRBD1 (6 bases). The CDR3 runs 13 residues. Germline CDR1 reads SNHLY; CDR2 reads FYNNEI. V gave up 5 bases and J gave up 7 bases, with 14 bases separating them.

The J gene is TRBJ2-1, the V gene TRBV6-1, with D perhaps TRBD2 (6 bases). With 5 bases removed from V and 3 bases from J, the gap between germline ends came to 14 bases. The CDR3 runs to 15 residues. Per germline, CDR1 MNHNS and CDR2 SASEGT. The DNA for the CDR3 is TGTGCCAGCAGTCCTCAGAGGACTATCTACAATGAGCAGTTCTTC. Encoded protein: CASSPQRTIYNEQFF.

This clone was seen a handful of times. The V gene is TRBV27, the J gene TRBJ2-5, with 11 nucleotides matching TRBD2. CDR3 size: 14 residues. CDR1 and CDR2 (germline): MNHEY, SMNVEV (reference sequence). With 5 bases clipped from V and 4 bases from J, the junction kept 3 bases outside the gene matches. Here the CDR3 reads CASSVLAGGETQYF. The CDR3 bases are TGTGCCAGCAGTGTCCTAGCGGGAGGAGAGACCCAGTACTTC.

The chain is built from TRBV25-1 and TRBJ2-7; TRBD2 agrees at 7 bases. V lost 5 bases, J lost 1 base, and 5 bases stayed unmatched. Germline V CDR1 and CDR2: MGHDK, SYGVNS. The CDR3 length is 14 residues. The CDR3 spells CASSLPGLSYEQYF. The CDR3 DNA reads TGTGCCAGCAGTCTACCGGGACTATCCTACGAGCAGTACTTC.

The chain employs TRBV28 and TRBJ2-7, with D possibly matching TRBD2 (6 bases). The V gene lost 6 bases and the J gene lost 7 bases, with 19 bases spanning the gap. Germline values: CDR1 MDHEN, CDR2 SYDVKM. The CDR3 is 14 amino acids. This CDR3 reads CASSSGTSLGEQYF. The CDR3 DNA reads TGTGCCAGCAGCTCCGGGACTTCTCTCGGGGAGCAGTACTTC. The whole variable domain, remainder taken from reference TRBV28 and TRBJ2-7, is DVKVTQSSRYLVKRTGEKVFLECVQDMDHENMFWYRQDPGLGLRLIYFSYDVKMKEKGDIPEGYSVSREKKERFSLILESASTNQTSMYLCASSSGTSLGEQYFGPGTRLTVT.

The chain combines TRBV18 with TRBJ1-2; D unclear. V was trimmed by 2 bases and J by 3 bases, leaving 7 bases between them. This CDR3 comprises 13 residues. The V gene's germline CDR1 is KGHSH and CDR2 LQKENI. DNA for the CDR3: TGTGCCAGCTCACCATCTCGAGACTATGGCTACACCTTC. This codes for CASSPSRDYGYTF.

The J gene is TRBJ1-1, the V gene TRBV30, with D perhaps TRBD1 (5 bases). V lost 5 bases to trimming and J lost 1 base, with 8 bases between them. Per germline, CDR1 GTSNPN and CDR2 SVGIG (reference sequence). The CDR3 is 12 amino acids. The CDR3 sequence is CAWGGGNTEAFF. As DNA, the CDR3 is TGTGCCTGGGGCGGGGGGAACACTGAAGCTTTCTTT.

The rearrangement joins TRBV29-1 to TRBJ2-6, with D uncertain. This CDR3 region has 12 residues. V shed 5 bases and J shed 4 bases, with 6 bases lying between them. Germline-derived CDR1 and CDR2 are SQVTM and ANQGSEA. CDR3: CSVWAGANVLTF. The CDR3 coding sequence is TGCAGCGTTTGGGCCGGGGCCAACGTCCTGACTTTC.

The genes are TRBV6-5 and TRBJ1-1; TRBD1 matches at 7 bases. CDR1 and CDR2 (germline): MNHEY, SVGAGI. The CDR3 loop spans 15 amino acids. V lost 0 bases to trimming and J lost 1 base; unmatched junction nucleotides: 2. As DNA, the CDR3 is TGTGCCAGCAGTTACTCGGACAGGACGAACACTGAAGCTTTCTTT. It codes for CASSYSDRTNTEAFF.

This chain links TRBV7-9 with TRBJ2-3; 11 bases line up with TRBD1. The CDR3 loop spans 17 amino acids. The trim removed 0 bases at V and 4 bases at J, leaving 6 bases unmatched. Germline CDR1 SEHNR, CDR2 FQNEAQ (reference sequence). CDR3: CASSLAVGQGVADTQYF. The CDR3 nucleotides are TGTGCCAGCAGCTTAGCGGTGGGACAGGGGGTTGCAGATACGCAGTATTTT.

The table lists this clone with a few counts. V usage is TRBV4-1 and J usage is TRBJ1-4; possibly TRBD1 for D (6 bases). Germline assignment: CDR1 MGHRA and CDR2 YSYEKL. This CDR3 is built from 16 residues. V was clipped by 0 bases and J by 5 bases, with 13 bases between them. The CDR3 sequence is CASSQERGTQNEKLFF. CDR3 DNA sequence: TGCGCCAGCAGCCAAGAAAGGGGGACACAGAATGAAAAACTGTTTTTT.

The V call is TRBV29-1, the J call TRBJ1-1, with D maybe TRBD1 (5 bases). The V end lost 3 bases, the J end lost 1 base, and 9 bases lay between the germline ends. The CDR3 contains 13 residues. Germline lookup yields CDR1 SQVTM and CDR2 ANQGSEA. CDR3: CSVDRRENTEAFF. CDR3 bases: TGCAGCGTTGATCGCAGGGAGAACACTGAAGCTTTCTTT.

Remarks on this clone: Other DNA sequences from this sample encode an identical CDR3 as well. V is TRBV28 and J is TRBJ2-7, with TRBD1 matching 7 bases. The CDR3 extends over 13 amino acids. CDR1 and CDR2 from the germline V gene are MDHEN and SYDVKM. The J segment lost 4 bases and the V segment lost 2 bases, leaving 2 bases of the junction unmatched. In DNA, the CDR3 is TGTGCCAGCAGTTTAAGGGACAGTTACGAGCAGTACTTC. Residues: CASSLRDSYEQYF. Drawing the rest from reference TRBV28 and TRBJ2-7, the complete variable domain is DVKVTQSSRYLVKRTGEKVFLECVQDMDHENMFWYRQDPGLGLRLIYFSYDVKMKEKGDIPEGYSVSREKKERFSLILESASTNQTSMYLCASSLRDSYEQYFGPGTRLTVT.

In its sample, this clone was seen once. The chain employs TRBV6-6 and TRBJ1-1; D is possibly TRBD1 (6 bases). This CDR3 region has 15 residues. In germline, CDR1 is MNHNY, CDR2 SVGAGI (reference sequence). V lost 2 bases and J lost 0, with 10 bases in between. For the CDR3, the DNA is TGTGCCAGCAGTTACAGTCGGGACATGAACACTGAAGCTTTCTTT. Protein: CASSYSRDMNTEAFF.

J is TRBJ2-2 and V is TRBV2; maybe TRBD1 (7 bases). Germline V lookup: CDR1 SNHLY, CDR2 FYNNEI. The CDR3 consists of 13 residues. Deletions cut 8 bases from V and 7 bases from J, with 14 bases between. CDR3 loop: CASAGQYGGELFF. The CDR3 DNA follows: TGTGCCAGCGCGGGACAGTACGGCGGGGAGCTGTTTTTT.

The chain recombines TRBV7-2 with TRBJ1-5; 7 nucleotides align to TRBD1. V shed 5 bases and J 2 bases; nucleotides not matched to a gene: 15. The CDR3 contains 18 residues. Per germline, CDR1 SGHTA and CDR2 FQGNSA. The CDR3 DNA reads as TGTGCCAGCAGCCCGGGACAGCCCCATCAGAGGGGCAATCAGCCCCAGCATTTT. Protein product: CASSPGQPHQRGNQPQHF.

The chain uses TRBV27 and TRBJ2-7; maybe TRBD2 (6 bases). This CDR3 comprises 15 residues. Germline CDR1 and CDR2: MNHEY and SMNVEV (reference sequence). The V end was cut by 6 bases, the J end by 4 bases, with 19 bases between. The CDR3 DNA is TGTGCCAGCAGGCTCTTGATGGGGGGAGCGTACGAGCAGTACTTC. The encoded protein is CASRLLMGGAYEQYF.

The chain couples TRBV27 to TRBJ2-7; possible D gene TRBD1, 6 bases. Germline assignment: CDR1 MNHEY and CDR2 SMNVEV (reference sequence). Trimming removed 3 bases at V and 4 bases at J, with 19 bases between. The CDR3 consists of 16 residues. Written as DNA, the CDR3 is TGTGCCAGCAGTTTGGGGGCAGGTCCCCCCAAATACGAGCAGTACTTC. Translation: CASSLGAGPPKYEQYF.

The DNA for the CDR3 is TGTGCCAGCAGACTACAGGGGGCGAACACTGAAGCTTTCTTT. It codes for CASRLQGANTEAFF. The chain links TRBV6-4 to TRBJ1-1; 9 bases fit TRBD1. This CDR3 contains 14 residues. The V gene's germline CDR1 is MRHNA and CDR2 SNTAGT. V shed 6 bases, J shed 1 base, and the junction held 3 bases outside the gene matches.

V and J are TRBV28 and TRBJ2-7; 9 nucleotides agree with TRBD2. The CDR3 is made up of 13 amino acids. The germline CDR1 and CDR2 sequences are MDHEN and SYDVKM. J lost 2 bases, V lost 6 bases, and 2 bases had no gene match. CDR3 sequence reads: CASRIAGAYEQYF. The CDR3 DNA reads TGTGCCAGCAGAATAGCGGGAGCCTACGAGCAGTACTTC.